The rows below give T cell receptor beta chains drawn from one sample of a study of blood T cell repertoires in COVID-19. The method was immunoSEQ multiplex PCR; TCRdb's version includes in-frame clones alone and lacks a portion of them. Among about 37,000 clones listed, roughly 86% were seen once. The material sequenced was peripheral blood. The receptors stem from a human donor in a cohort sampled during active COVID-19. Each CDR3 is given with its conserved first and last residue. The order of the fields is J gene, clone size, D gene, V gene, CDR3 protein, CDR3 DNA. The D gene is left open where the match is weak. The size field is filled for only some rows; it gives once, few, many or a size class.

TRBJ2-4 | NA | TRBD1 | TRBV5-1 | CASSLETGGKASAKNIQYF | TGCGCCAGCAGCTTGGAAACAGGGGGCAAGGCCTCGGCCAAAAACATTCAGTACTTC
TRBJ2-1 | NA | NA | TRBV6-1 | CASSEAAGRAYNEQFF | TGTGCCAGCAGTGAAGCAGCGGGCCGCGCCTACAATGAGCAGTTCTTC
TRBJ2-7 | NA | NA | TRBV6-1 | CASSEDTRGEISYEQYF | TGTGCCAGCAGTGAAGATACGCGCGGGGAGATCTCCTACGAGCAGTACTTC
TRBJ2-3 | NA | NA | TRBV7-8 | CASSFREWDTQYF | TGTGCCAGCAGCTTCCGAGAGTGGGATACGCAGTATTTT
TRBJ2-7 | NA | TRBD2 | TRBV2 | CASSEGLAGEQYF | TGTGCCAGCAGTGAAGGACTAGCTGGCGAGCAGTACTTC
TRBJ2-1 | NA | NA | TRBV6-6 | CASSSRGAYEQFF | TGTGCCAGCAGTTCCCGGGGGGCCTATGAGCAGTTCTTC
TRBJ2-3 | NA | TRBD2 | TRBV7-2 | CASSLKAGRADTQYF | TGTGCCAGCAGCTTAAAAGCGGGGAGGGCAGATACGCAGTATTTT
TRBJ2-5 | NA | NA | TRBV11-2 | CASSFRPGAQETQYF | TGTGCCAGCAGCTTTAGGCCAGGGGCCCAAGAGACCCAGTACTTC
TRBJ1-2 | NA | TRBD1 | TRBV7-9 | CASSPGQGEGYTF | TGTGCCAGCAGCCCCGGACAGGGGGAGGGCTACACCTTC
TRBJ2-5 | NA | NA | TRBV7-5 | CARSPDRDETQYF | TGTGCCAGAAGTCCGGACAGGGATGAGACCCAGTACTTC
TRBJ2-6 | NA | NA | TRBV7-2 | CASSLMRSGANVLTF | TGTGCCAGCAGCTTAATGCGCTCTGGGGCCAACGTCCTGACTTTC
TRBJ2-2 | once | NA | TRBV5-4 | CASSFGGLDTGELFF | TGTGCCAGCAGCTTCGGGGGGCTTGACACCGGGGAGCTGTTTTTT
TRBJ2-7 | NA | NA | TRBV19 | CASTIGPRGGYEQYF | TGTGCCAGTACCATCGGCCCACGCGGCGGATACGAGCAGTACTTC
TRBJ2-1 | NA | TRBD2 | TRBV5-1 | CASSSERTSGNNEQFF | TGCGCCAGCAGCTCGGAACGGACTAGCGGTAACAATGAGCAGTTCTTC
TRBJ2-5 | NA | NA | TRBV24-1 | CATSSPGVVETQYF | TGTGCCACCAGCTCACCGGGGGTGGTGGAGACCCAGTACTTC
TRBJ2-7 | NA | NA | TRBV20-1 | CSASEPGYRYEQYF | TGCAGTGCTAGTGAGCCAGGGTACAGGTACGAGCAGTACTTC
TRBJ2-3 | NA | TRBD2 | TRBV7-9 | CASSLKGLAGGASTDTQYF | TGTGCCAGCAGCTTAAAAGGGTTAGCGGGGGGAGCTAGCACAGATACGCAGTATTTT
TRBJ1-6 | few | TRBD1 | TRBV5-1 | CASSQGTGGSPLHF | TGCGCCAGCAGCCAAGGGACAGGCGGCTCACCCCTCCACTTT
TRBJ2-3 | NA | TRBD2 | TRBV29-1 | CSVAAGGGGTTDTQYF | TGCAGCGTTGCTGCTGGGGGCGGGGGGACCACAGATACGCAGTATTTT
TRBJ2-1 | NA | TRBD2 | TRBV5-4 | CASSLLAGGPSEQFF | TGTGCCAGCAGCTTACTAGCGGGGGGGCCATCTGAGCAGTTCTTC
TRBJ2-7 | NA | NA | TRBV10-3 | CAIGAQVGYEQYF | TGTGCCATCGGCGCACAGGTAGGGTACGAGCAGTACTTC
TRBJ2-5 | NA | TRBD2 | TRBV7-2 | CASSLEKLAGQTQYF | TGTGCCAGCAGCTTAGAGAAACTAGCGGGACAGACCCAGTACTTC
TRBJ1-6 | NA | NA | TRBV6-5 | CASSYSGRASGSPLHF | TGTGCCAGCAGTTACTCGGGGAGGGCCAGCGGTTCACCCCTCCACTTT
TRBJ1-1 | NA | TRBD1 | TRBV29-1 | CSARQGRTEAFF | TGCAGCGCCCGACAGGGGCGAACTGAAGCTTTCTTT
TRBJ1-2 | NA | TRBD1 | TRBV3-1/TRBV3-2 | CASSQWDRYYTF | TGTGCCAGCAGCCAATGGGACAGATACTACACCTTC
TRBJ2-3 | few | NA | TRBV24-1 | CATALSTDTQYF | TGTGCCACCGCGCTGAGCACAGATACGCAGTATTTT